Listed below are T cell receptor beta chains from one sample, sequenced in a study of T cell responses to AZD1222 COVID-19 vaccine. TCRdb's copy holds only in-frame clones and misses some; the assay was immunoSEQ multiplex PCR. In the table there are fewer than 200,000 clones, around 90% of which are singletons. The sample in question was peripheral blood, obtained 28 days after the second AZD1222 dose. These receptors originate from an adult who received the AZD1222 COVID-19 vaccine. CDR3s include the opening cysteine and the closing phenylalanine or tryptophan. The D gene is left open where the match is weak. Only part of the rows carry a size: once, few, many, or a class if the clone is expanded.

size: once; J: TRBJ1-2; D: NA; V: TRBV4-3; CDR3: CASSQEEGPSGYTF; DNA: TGCGCCAGCAGCCAAGAAGAGGGCCCGTCCGGCTACACCTTC
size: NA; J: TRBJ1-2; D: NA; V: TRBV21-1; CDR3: CASTRGAPNYGYTF; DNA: TGTGCCAGCACCAGAGGTGCTCCTAACTATGGCTACACCTTC
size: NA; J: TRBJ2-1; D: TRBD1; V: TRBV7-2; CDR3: CASSLAGTGPLNEQFF; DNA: TGTGCCAGCAGCTTAGCGGGGACAGGGCCCCTAAATGAGCAGTTCTTC
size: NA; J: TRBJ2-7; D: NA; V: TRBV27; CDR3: CASSLGTSYYEQYF; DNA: TGTGCCAGCAGTTTGGGGACCTCGTACTACGAGCAGTACTTC
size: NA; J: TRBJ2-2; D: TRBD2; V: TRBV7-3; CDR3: CASSPAGVTGELFF; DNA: TGTGCCAGCAGCCCGGCGGGAGTCACCGGGGAGCTGTTTTTT
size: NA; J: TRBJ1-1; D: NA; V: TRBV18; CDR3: CASSPIDGAAGTEAFF; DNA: TGTGCCAGCTCACCAATAGACGGGGCGGCCGGCACTGAAGCTTTCTTT
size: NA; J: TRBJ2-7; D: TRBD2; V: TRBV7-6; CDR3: CASSPRTSGSYEQYF; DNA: TGTGCCAGCAGCCCACGGACTAGCGGGAGCTACGAGCAGTACTTC
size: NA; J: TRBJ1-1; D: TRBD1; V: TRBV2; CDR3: CASSARQGAGTEAFF; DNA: TGTGCCAGCAGTGCGAGGCAGGGGGCGGGCACTGAAGCTTTCTTT
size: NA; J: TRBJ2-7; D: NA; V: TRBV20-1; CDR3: CSASRGGTLGNEQYF; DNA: TGCAGTGCTAGTCGAGGGGGGACCCTCGGGAACGAGCAGTACTTC
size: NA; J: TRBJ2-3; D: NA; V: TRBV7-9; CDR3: CASSLGWGTSVDTQYF; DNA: TGTGCCAGCAGCCTGGGGTGGGGCACGTCCGTGGATACGCAGTATTTT
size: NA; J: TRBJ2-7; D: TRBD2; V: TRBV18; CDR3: CASSPPTTSGSYEQYF; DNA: TGTGCCAGCTCACCACCGACGACTAGCGGGTCCTACGAGCAGTACTTC
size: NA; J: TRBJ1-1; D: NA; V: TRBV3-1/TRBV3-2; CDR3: CASSQTGLTEAFF; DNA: TGTGCCAGCAGCCAGACAGGCCTCACTGAAGCTTTCTTT
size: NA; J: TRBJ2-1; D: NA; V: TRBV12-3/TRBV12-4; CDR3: CASSRTGGEQFF; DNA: TGTGCCAGCAGCAGGACAGGAGGGGAGCAGTTCTTC
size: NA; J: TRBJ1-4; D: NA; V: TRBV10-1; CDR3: CASTRIEKLFF; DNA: TGCGCCAGCACCAGGATTGAAAAACTGTTTTTT
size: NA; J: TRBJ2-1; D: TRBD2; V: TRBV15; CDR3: CATRGLADLDEQFF; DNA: TGTGCCACCAGAGGACTAGCGGATCTCGATGAGCAGTTCTTC
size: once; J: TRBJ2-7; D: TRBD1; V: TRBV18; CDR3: CASSPGTGGEQYF; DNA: TGTGCCAGCTCACCGGGGACAGGGGGGGAGCAGTACTTC
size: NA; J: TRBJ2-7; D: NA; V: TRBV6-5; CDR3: CASSRGLIYEQYF; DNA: TGTGCCAGCAGTAGGGGACTTATTTACGAGCAGTACTTC
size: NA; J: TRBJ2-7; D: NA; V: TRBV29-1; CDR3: CSAETAYEQYF; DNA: TGCAGCGCGGAGACAGCCTACGAGCAGTACTTC
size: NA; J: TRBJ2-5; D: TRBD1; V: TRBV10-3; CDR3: CAAAGTGGGETQYF; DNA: TGTGCCGCCGCCGGGACAGGGGGCGGAGAGACCCAGTACTTC
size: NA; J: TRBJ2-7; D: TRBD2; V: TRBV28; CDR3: CATPYSSGSWFEQYF; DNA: TGTGCCACCCCATATAGTAGCGGGAGTTGGTTCGAGCAGTACTTC
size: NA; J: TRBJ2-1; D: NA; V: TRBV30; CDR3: CAWSVRDYNEQFF; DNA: TGTGCCTGGAGTGTACGGGATTACAATGAGCAGTTCTTC
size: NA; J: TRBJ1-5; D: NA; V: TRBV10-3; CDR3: CAISDGGGGQPQHF; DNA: TGTGCCATCAGTGATGGGGGCGGGGGGCAGCCCCAGCATTTT
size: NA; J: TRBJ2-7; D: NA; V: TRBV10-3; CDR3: CAISRDLAYEQYF; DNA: TGTGCCATCAGCCGGGACTTAGCTTACGAGCAGTACTTC
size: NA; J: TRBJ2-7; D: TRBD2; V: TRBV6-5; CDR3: CASSYSGGRAAYEQYF; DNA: TGTGCCAGCAGTTACTCGGGCGGGAGGGCCGCCTACGAGCAGTACTTC
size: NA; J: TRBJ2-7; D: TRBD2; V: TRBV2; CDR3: CASSGGTRVGEQYF; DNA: TGTGCCAGCAGTGGGGGGACTAGGGTAGGCGAGCAGTACTTC
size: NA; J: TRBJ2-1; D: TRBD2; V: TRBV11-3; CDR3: CASSLDSGSNYEQFF; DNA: TGTGCCAGCAGCTTAGATAGCGGGAGTAACTATGAGCAGTTCTTC
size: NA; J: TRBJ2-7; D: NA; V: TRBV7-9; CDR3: CASSLLRGPAEQYF; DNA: TGTGCCAGCAGCTTACTGAGAGGGCCCGCCGAGCAGTACTTC
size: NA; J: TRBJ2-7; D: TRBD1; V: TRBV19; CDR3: CASSRGQDLYEQYF; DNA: TGTGCCAGTAGTAGGGGACAGGATCTCTACGAGCAGTACTTC
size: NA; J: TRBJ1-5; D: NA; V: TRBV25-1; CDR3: CASSESHQPQHF; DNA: TGTGCCAGCAGTGAATCCCATCAGCCCCAGCATTTT
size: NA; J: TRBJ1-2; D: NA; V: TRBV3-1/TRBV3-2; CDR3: CASSQNLDRPGYTF; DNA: TGTGCCAGCAGCCAAAATCTTGACAGGCCAGGCTACACCTTC
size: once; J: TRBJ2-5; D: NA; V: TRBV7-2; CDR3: CASSPRQDRIETQYF; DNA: TGTGCCAGCAGCCCCAGACAGGACCGGATAGAGACCCAGTACTTC
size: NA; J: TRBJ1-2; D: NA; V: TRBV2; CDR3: CASSPDGIRNYGYTF; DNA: TGTGCCAGCAGTCCGGACGGGATAAGGAACTATGGCTACACCTTC
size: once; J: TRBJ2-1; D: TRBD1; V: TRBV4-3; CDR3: CASSRTGTGVNEQFF; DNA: TGCGCCAGCAGCCGCACCGGGACAGGGGTCAATGAGCAGTTCTTC
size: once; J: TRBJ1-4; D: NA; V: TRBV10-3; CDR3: CAIRGPANEKLFF; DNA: TGTGCCATCAGGGGGCCGGCTAATGAAAAACTGTTTTTT
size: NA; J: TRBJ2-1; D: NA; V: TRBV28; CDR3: CASSVRNEQFF; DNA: TGTGCCAGCTCCGTTCGGAATGAGCAGTTCTTC
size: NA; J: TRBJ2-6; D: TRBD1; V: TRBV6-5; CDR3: CASEQGAAGANVLTF; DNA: TGTGCCAGCGAGCAGGGGGCAGCTGGGGCCAACGTCCTGACTTTC
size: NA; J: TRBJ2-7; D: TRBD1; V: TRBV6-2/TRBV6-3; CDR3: CASSYTLGTGRVEQYF; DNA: TGTGCCAGCAGTTACACCCTAGGGACAGGACGGGTCGAGCAGTACTTC
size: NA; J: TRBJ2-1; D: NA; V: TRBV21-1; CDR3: CASSKASLAEYNEQFF; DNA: TGTGCCAGCAGCAAAGCTTCGCTAGCGGAATACAATGAGCAGTTCTTC
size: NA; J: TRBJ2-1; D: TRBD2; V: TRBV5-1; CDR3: CASSLGLAVGSYNEQFF; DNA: TGCGCCAGCAGCTTGGGACTAGCGGTCGGGTCCTACAATGAGCAGTTCTTC
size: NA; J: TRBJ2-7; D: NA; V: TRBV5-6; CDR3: CASSYPGPSPLEQYF; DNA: TGTGCCAGCAGTTATCCCGGACCCTCTCCCCTCGAGCAGTACTTC
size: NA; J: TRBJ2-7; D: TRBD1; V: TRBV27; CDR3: CASSTPGQGAYEQYF; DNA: TGTGCCAGCAGCACACCGGGACAGGGGGCGTACGAGCAGTACTTC
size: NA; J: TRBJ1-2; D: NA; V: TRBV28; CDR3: CASSFSNMDGYTF; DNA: TGTGCCAGCAGTTTCTCAAATATGGATGGCTACACCTTC
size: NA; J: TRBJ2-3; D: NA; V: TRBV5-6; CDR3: CASSSGQGYSTDTQYF; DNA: TGTGCCAGCAGCTCAGGTCAGGGGTATAGCACAGATACGCAGTATTTT
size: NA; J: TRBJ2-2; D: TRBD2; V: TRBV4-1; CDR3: CASSQAGGGGELFF; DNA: TGCGCCAGCAGCCAAGCGGGAGGTGGGGGGGAGCTGTTTTTT
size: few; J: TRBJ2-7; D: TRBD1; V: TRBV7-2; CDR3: CASSARQGALEQYF; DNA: TGTGCCAGCAGCGCCCGACAGGGGGCGCTGGAGCAGTACTTC
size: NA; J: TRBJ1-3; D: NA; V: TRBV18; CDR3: CASSPRSGDGNTIYF; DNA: TGTGCCAGCTCACCACGGTCCGGAGACGGAAACACCATATATTTT
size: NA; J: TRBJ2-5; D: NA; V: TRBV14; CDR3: CASSQQGPSRTQYF; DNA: TGTGCCAGCAGCCAACAGGGGCCCAGCAGGACCCAGTACTTC
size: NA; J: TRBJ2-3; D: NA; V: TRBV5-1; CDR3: CASNDRTTDTQYF; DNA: TGCGCCAGCAACGACAGGACCACAGATACGCAGTATTTT
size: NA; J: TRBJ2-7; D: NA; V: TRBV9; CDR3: CASSVGWVSSYEQYF; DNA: TGTGCCAGCAGCGTAGGTTGGGTGAGCTCCTACGAGCAGTACTTC
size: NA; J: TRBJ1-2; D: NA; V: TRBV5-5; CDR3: CASSLVQEYGYTF; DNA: TGTGCCAGCAGCTTGGTGCAGGAATATGGCTACACCTTC
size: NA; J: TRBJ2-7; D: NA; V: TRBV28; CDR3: CASRPGQTYEQYF; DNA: TGTGCCAGCCGGCCGGGCCAGACCTACGAGCAGTACTTC
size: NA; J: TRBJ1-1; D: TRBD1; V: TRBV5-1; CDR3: CASSQQGANTEAFF; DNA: TGCGCCAGCAGTCAGCAGGGGGCGAACACTGAAGCTTTCTTT
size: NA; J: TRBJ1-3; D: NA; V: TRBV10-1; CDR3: CASSRGGNTIYF; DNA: TGCGCCAGCAGCAGGGGAGGAAACACCATATATTTT
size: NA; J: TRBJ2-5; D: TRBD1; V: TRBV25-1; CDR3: CASSPQDRAQETQYF; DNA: TGTGCCAGCAGTCCCCAGGACAGGGCCCAAGAGACCCAGTACTTC